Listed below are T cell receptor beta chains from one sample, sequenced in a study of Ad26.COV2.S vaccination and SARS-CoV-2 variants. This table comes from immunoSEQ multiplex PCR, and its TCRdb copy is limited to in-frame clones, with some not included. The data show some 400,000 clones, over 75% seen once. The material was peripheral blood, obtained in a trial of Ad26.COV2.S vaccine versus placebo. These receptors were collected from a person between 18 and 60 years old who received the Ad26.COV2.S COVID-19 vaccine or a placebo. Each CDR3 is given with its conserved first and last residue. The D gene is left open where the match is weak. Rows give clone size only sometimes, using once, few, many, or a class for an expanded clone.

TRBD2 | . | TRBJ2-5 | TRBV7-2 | CASSLGGREETQYF | TGTGCCAGCAGCTTAGGGGGGAGGGAGGAGACCCAGTACTTC
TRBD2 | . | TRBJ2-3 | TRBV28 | CASRLTGTSGLTDTQYF | TGTGCCAGCAGATTAACCGGGACTAGCGGTCTCACAGATACGCAGTATTTT
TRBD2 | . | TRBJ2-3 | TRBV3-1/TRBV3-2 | CASIPSGTPGNTQYF | TGTGCCAGCATCCCTAGCGGGACCCCGGGAAATACGCAGTATTTT
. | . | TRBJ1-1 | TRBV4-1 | CASSQPRSRNTEAFF | TGCGCCAGCAGCCAGCCTCGGTCACGGAACACTGAAGCTTTCTTT
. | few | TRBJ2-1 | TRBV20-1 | CSASPNEQFF | TGCAGTGCTAGTCCCAATGAGCAGTTCTTC
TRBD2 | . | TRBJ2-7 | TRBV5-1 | CASSREWAGGSEQYF | TGCGCCAGCAGCCGGGAGTGGGCGGGGGGATCCGAGCAGTACTTC
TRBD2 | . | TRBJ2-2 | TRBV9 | CASSVDGRAIGELFF | TGTGCCAGCAGCGTAGACGGGAGGGCCATCGGGGAGCTGTTTTTT
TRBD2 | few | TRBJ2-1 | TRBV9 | CASSIASGTAGEQFF | TGTGCCAGCAGCATCGCTAGCGGAACAGCCGGTGAGCAGTTCTTC
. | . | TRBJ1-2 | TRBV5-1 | CASSFGENGYTF | TGCGCCAGCAGCTTCGGGGAGAACGGCTACACCTTC
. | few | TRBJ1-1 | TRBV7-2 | CASSLGFYTEAFF | TGTGCCAGCAGCCTAGGTTTCTACACTGAAGCTTTCTTT